This TCR beta chain was sequenced during a study of T cells in Graves' hyperthyroidism and ophthalmopathy. Germline CDR1 and CDR2: SGHAT and FQNNGV. The CDR3 covers 15 residues. J lost 6 bases, V lost 5 bases, and 11 bases had no gene match. Hyperthyroidism patients were newly diagnosed, had disease duration under 2 months, and were aged 18 to 65 years. Exclusion followed for patients with uncontrolled infection, other autoimmune disease, pregnancy or lactation. Every diagnosis used clinical symptoms, serum thyroxine and TRAb, thyroid ultrasound and orbital computed tomography. RNA transcripts gave rise to amplified TCR beta CDR3 regions. First-round RT-PCR of the TCR CDR3 relied on the HTBI primer set. TCRdb reanalysed the multiplex PCR reads using MiXCR and keeps one entry per CDR3 protein. The sample carries a few hundred thousand distinct CDR3 sequences, about 45% recorded once. In the case of this clonotype: No antigen is known for it. A much larger clone sits a single nucleotide away, making a read error possible.

General study points: Blood also held most thyroid clonotypes expanded beyond 0.001.

Material for sequencing was peripheral blood or thyroid tissue (not recorded which). The rearrangement links TRBV11-2 to TRBJ2-7, with TRBD2 matching 9 bases. This receptor was taken from a woman between 18 and 30 years old with Graves' hyperthyroidism. CDR3: CASSLVGLAATEQYF. The CDR3 DNA reads as TGTGCCAGCAGCCTGGTGGGACTAGCAGCAACCGAGCAGTACTTC.